The TCR beta chain described here comes from a study of cytomegalovirus exposure and HLA in healthy donors. J lost 3 bases, V lost 4 bases, and 1 base had no gene match. The CDR3 runs 13 residues. Germline values: CDR1 MGHRA, CDR2 YSYEKL. Profiling relied on immunoSEQ multiplex PCR, and the TCRdb table lists in-frame clones only, not all of them. There are about 130,000 clones in the sample; 89% occur only once, and roughly 2% lies in the top ten. With regard to this clone: Its antigen is unidentified.

The study, taken as a whole, reports: A few CMV-associated chains were confirmed in vitro to be specific for CMV antigens. Rarity characterized most TCR sequences, yet some public TCRs appeared in many donors.

The chain uses TRBV4-1 and TRBJ1-2; 8 bases agree with TRBD1. Sequenced input: PBMCs. The source of this sequence is a woman aged 18-30 years in good health and CMV-seronegative. In DNA, the CDR3 is TGCGCCAGCAGCCGACAGGGGTACTATGGCTACACCTTC. Amino acid sequence: CASSRQGYYGYTF.